These 11 T cell receptor beta chains came from one sample sequenced in a study of post-analysis software for immune sequencing data. Sequencing libraries made from TCR beta cDNA carried unique molecular identifiers. TCRdb re-derived calls from the PCR reads in MiXCR, one entry per CDR3 protein. The sample carries 150,000 to 200,000 distinct CDR3 sequences, 25% to 35% recorded once. Overall study findings and caveats: Roughly 5 TRBV segments, including TRBV5-6, TRBV5-1 and TRBV20-1, were more frequent in patients than controls.

The antigens of these receptors remain unknown. Sequencing was done on a sample of blood. These receptors originate from a girl under 18 with multiple sclerosis.

Details on this clonotype: This may be a read error, as it is one base from a much larger clone. The chain has TRBV3-1 and TRBJ2-5, with 7 bases lining up with TRBD2. There are 11 residues in the CDR3. CDR1 is LGHDT, CDR2 YNNKEL, per germline (reference sequence). The junction had 7 bases not matched to a gene; V was cut back by 5 bases and J by 13 bases. In DNA, the CDR3 is TGTGCCAGCAGCTGGGACTACGAGCGGTACTTC. Residues: CASSWDYERYF.

CDR3 in DNA: TGTGCCAGCAGTTTATGGACAGGGGGCGGAGCTGAAGCTTTCTTT. Its protein is CASSLWTGGGAEAFF. V and J are TRBV28 and TRBJ1-1, with 10 bases fitting TRBD1. The J segment lost 6 bases and the V segment lost 0 bases, leaving 4 bases of the junction unmatched. The CDR3 loop spans 15 amino acids. Germline V gives CDR1 MDHEN, CDR2 SYDVKM.

This clonotype has a count of ten or more. The chain carries TRBV2 and TRBJ2-3; a weak D match, TRBD1 (5 bases). Trimming shortened V by 4 bases and J by 5 bases, and 13 bases separated the two germline ends. The CDR3 totals 14 residues. The germline CDR1 and CDR2 sequences are SNHLY and FYNNEI. In DNA, the CDR3 is TGTGCCAGCAGTGTTCTAAACAGGATAGATACGCAGTATTTT. Translated, it gives CASSVLNRIDTQYF.

This clonotype came up many times. The chain combines TRBV28 with TRBJ2-1; D gene uncertain. The germline V and J ends were trimmed by 1 base and 7 bases, with 14 bases remaining between them. In germline, CDR1 is MDHEN, CDR2 SYDVKM. The CDR3 runs to 15 residues. The CDR3 DNA follows: TGTGCCAGCAGTTTATCTCCCAGCCGTGAAAATGAGCAGTTCTTC. This sequence encodes CASSLSPSRENEQFF.

The chain has TRBV7-6 and TRBJ2-1, with 11 positions matching TRBD2. Near its end, the DNA agrees better with TRBJ2-7, so the J call may be wrong. Germline assignment: CDR1 SGHVS and CDR2 FNYEAQ. CDR3 length: 16 residues. Here the CDR3 DNA reads TGTGCCAGCAGCTTAGAACTAGCGGGAGCTCGAAATGAGCAGTACTTC. It encodes CASSLELAGARNEQYF.

This clonotype was recorded only once. The chain joins TRBV11-2 to TRBJ2-7, with 8 bases fitting TRBD1. V dropped 3 bases and J dropped 7; count of bases not matched to a gene: 5. Per germline, CDR1 SGHAT and CDR2 FQNNGV. The CDR3 extends over 13 amino acids. The CDR3 DNA sequence: TGTGCCAGCAGCTTGGGACAGGCAGGGGAGCAGTACTTC. It encodes CASSLGQAGEQYF.

This clonotype was observed a few times. V is TRBV5-1 and J is TRBJ2-2; 7 nucleotides match TRBD2. V gave up 2 bases and J gave up 3 bases; unmatched junction bases: 1. From germline, CDR1 is SGHRS and CDR2 YFSETQ. This CDR3 is built from 14 residues. CDR3 sequence reads: CASSFSGDTGELFF. CDR3 in DNA: TGCGCCAGCAGCTTCAGCGGGGACACCGGGGAGCTGTTTTTT.

Turning to this clonotype: A much bigger clone sits one base away, suggesting this may be a read error. The chain uses TRBV4-2 and TRBJ2-7; D perhaps matches TRBD1 (6 bases). This CDR3 contains 15 residues. Per germline, CDR1 LGHNA and CDR2 YNFKEQ. The V end lost 4 bases, the J end lost 6 bases, and 19 bases lay between the germline ends. DNA for the CDR3: TGTGCCAGCAGCCGCCCGGCAGGGGATCTACGCGAGCAGTACTTC. Translating it yields CASSRPAGDLREQYF.

The table lists this clonotype with many counts. The chain is built from TRBV24-1 and TRBJ2-1; D is uncertain. V was clipped by 0 bases and J by 8 bases, with 10 bases between them. Germline CDR1 and CDR2: KGHDR and SFDVKD. The CDR3 runs to 14 residues. The DNA of the CDR3 is TGTGCCACCAGTGATTTGGGGCCCTCCGATGAGCAGTTCTTC. It codes for CATSDLGPSDEQFF.

There are a few counts of this clonotype. The chain links TRBV14 to TRBJ2-3; tentatively, D is TRBD1 (6 bases). The CDR3 extends over 16 amino acids. Trimming took 3 bases from V and 5 from J, leaving 18 bases between them. Per the germline V gene, CDR1 is SGHDN and CDR2 is FVKESK. This CDR3 is CASSHLGAGVGDTQYF. The DNA for the CDR3 is TGTGCCAGCAGCCATCTCGGGGCAGGGGTTGGAGATACGCAGTATTTT.

About this clonotype itself: This may stem from a read error, because a much larger clone lies one nucleotide away. The chain employs TRBV24-1 and TRBJ2-3; no definite D call. The CDR3 runs 12 residues. Per germline, CDR1 KGHDR and CDR2 SFDVKD. The CDR3 is CAASDRADTQYF. CDR3 in DNA: TGTGCCGCCAGTGATCGCGCAGATACGCAGTATTTT.